This note documents a single T cell receptor beta chain sequence. Using immunoSEQ multiplex PCR, the repertoire was profiled, and TCRdb retains in-frame clones only, with some absent. The sample yields around 45,000 clones, 80% seen once. This sample was taken from a study of PD-L1 blockade in urothelial cancer. Study summary: Prior chemotherapy in patients spanned 0 to 3 regimens. Investigators checked blood 3 weeks (second dose) and 6 weeks after treatment start. Each blood sample yielded a median of 141,255 T cells.

The CDR3 extends over 15 amino acids. V was clipped by 6 bases and J by 4 bases; unmatched bases: 5. In germline, CDR1 is MNHEY, CDR2 SVGAGI. The time point: pretreatment peripheral blood. The sequencing used PBMCs, collected around atezolizumab (anti-PD-L1) treatment. The clonotype was recovered from a man aged 60-69 years with urothelial cancer. The chain is built from TRBV6-5 and TRBJ2-3; 12 bases agree with TRBD2. Written as DNA, the CDR3 is TGTGCCAGCAGCACCGGGACTAGCGGGCCAGATACGCAGTATTTT. Translation gives CASSTGTSGPDTQYF.